This TCR beta chain was sequenced for a study of siplizumab effects on memory and regulatory T cells. Study-level points and caveats: No assignable naive or memory phenotype existed for roughly 75-97% of proliferating CD4+ or CD8+ clones. Siplizumab conditions gave an average of about 70% Treg-derived mappable alloreactive CD4+ clones, versus 25% to 30% for controls. The study found naive T cells seemingly more diverse than memory cells and seemingly major alloresponse contributors.

Comments on this clone: Its cognate antigen is unknown.

Mixed lymphocyte reaction cells underwent roughly six days of coculture at 37°C. Per germline, CDR1 MNHEY and CDR2 SVGAGI. The CDR3 is 13 residues long. Trimming removed 4 bases at V and 4 bases at J, with 10 bases between. Every sample had some 99,000 of its TCR templates assayed. Sequencing used immunoSEQ multiplex PCR; TCRdb keeps in-frame clones, though not all of them. In the table there are 9,500 to 13,000 clones, about 46% of which are singletons. The V call is TRBV6-5, the J call TRBJ1-1, with D unclear. The source of this sequence is a human donor in good health; the cells came from an allogeneic mixed lymphocyte reaction. Sequences were obtained from CFSE-low (dividing) CD8+ T cells sorted from an allogeneic mixed lymphocyte reaction. The CDR3 loop is CASSFGGGTEAFF. CDR3 coding DNA: TGTGCCAGCAGTTTCGGAGGCGGCACTGAAGCTTTCTTT.